One sample yielded the 23 T cell receptor beta chains listed below, sequenced in a study of blood T cells in healthy people across ages (dated by TCRdb to the mid-2010s). Libraries were made using 5' RACE. The instrument given in TCRdb is Illumina HiSeq 2500. A second about 7 to 11 cycle PCR used a sample-barcoded 5' primer and a J-beta primer mix. TCRdb reanalyzed the raw reads on its own, using fastp at Q25 for trimming and MiXCR for clone calling, and kept in-frame beta chains. Duplicate CDR3 protein sequences are folded into a single record with the most common DNA and genes. In all, the sample holds hundreds of thousands of distinct CDR3 sequences, and roughly 44% of those were seen once. The ten top clones hold roughly 19% of the sample. Sample: blood. These receptors all stem from a man aged 55-75 years in good health.

The chain uses TRBV20-1 and TRBJ2-1; possible D gene TRBD2, 6 bases. The CDR3 is made up of 15 amino acids. Germline CDR1 and CDR2: DFQATT and SNEGSKA (reference sequence). Trimming left V 6 bases short and J 0 bases short, with 15 bases between. The CDR3 reads CSAHMGTLSYNEQFF. The CDR3 nucleotides read TGCAGTGCCCATATGGGGACTCTCTCCTACAATGAGCAGTTCTTC.

V gene TRBV24-1 combines with J gene TRBJ2-1; maybe TRBD1 (6 bases). V was shortened by 4 bases and J by 6 bases, with 9 bases between the two germline ends. The CDR3 extends over 13 amino acids. Per germline, CDR1 KGHDR and CDR2 SFDVKD. The CDR3 loop is CATSEGTPNEQFF. In DNA, the CDR3 is TGTGCCACCAGTGAAGGGACACCCAATGAGCAGTTCTTC.

This clonotype was counted only a few times. The chain couples TRBV19 to TRBJ2-1; D unresolved. This CDR3 region has 13 residues. Between the trimmed V and J ends, which lost 4 bases and 1 base, there was a span of 5 bases. Per germline, CDR1 LNHDA and CDR2 SQIVND (reference sequence). DNA of the CDR3: TGTGCCAGTAGTAAGGGTTCCTACAATGAGCAGTTCTTC. This gives the protein CASSKGSYNEQFF.

In this sample, this clonotype turned up a few times. The chain recombines TRBV20-1 with TRBJ2-5; the D is unclear. Germline V lookup: CDR1 DFQATT, CDR2 SNEGSKA (reference sequence). This CDR3 has 14 residues. V dropped 1 base and J dropped 6 bases, with 15 bases sitting between them. Here the CDR3 reads CSARVVGFRKTQYF. The CDR3 region has the DNA TGCAGTGCTAGAGTGGTGGGGTTTCGTAAGACCCAGTACTTC.

Remarks on this clonotype: A read error may produce the germline difference seen at one junction end. This rearrangement joins TRBV9 to TRBJ2-5; 9 bases are shared with TRBD1. There are 15 residues in the CDR3. Germline V gene lookup returns CDR1 SGDLS and CDR2 YYNGEE. CDR3 protein: CASSGDRGSQETRYF. The CDR3 nucleotides read TGTGCCAGCAGCGGAGACAGGGGGTCCCAAGAGACCCGGTACTTC.

With regard to this clonotype: At one of its ends the junction is not consistent with the germline gene, which may arise from a read error. V gene TRBV5-1 combines with J gene TRBJ1-2, with D possibly matching TRBD1 (6 bases). Looked up from germline, CDR1 is SGHRS and CDR2 is YFSETQ. This CDR3 region has 13 residues. CDR3 loop: CAGSSTGPYGYTF. CDR3 DNA sequence: TGCGCCGGCAGCTCGACAGGACCCTATGGCTACACCTTC.

The chain uses TRBV7-2 and TRBJ1-5; possibly TRBD1 for D (6 bases). V was clipped by 5 bases and J by 9 bases, with 14 bases between them. Germline V gene sequence: CDR1 SGHTA, CDR2 FQGNSA. CDR3 length: 13 residues. The DNA for the CDR3 is TGTGCCAGCAGCCAGGGACATATGTCGCCCCAGCATTTT. This encodes CASSQGHMSPQHF.

The chain carries TRBV5-6 and TRBJ2-7, with a possible D match to TRBD1 (6 bases). This CDR3 spans 15 amino acids. Germline V CDR1 and CDR2: SGHDT, YYEEEE. The germline V and J ends were trimmed by 2 bases and 3 bases, with 15 bases remaining between them. The CDR3 loop is CASSFLGTWDYEQYF. DNA for the CDR3: TGTGCCAGCAGCTTCCTAGGGACATGGGACTACGAGCAGTACTTC.

The chain recombines TRBV20-1 with TRBJ2-3; D is ambiguous. Germline-derived CDR1 and CDR2 are DFQATT and SNEGSKA (reference sequence). The CDR3 is made up of 15 amino acids. Trimming pared 7 bases from V and 9 bases from J, leaving 26 bases between. CDR3 sequence: CSGRTNPTGRNTQYF. The CDR3 nucleotides are TGCAGTGGGAGAACCAATCCGACGGGTCGGAACACGCAGTATTTT.

This clonotype was counted between two and nine times. CDR3 sequence: CSVGARGGEQYF. CDR3 nucleotides: TGCAGCGTTGGGGCCAGGGGGGGCGAGCAGTACTTC. This chain connects TRBV29-1 to TRBJ2-5; perhaps D is TRBD1 or TRBD2 (7 bases each). The end of the DNA fits TRBJ2-7 better, so the J call may be wrong. Germline V lookup: CDR1 SQVTM, CDR2 ANQGSEA. This CDR3 comprises 12 residues.

V is TRBV7-8 and J is TRBJ1-2; D is perhaps TRBD1 (5 bases). CDR3 size: 14 residues. Germline V lookup: CDR1 SGHVS, CDR2 FQNEAQ. The V end lost 1 base, the J end lost 7 bases, and 13 bases lay between the germline ends. CDR3 sequence reads: CASSLESGGGGYTF. In DNA, the CDR3 is TGTGCCAGCAGCTTAGAGTCTGGGGGAGGTGGCTACACCTTC.

The rearrangement links TRBV20-1 to TRBJ1-2; D uncertain. The germline V and J ends were trimmed by 5 bases and 6 bases, with 13 bases remaining between them. CDR3 length: 12 amino acids. Germline V gene data show CDR1 as DFQATT and CDR2 as SNEGSKA (reference sequence). CDR3 coding DNA: TGCAGTGCTCCCAGAGACGGGAATGGCTACACCTTC. It yields the protein CSAPRDGNGYTF.

The chain combines TRBV5-1 with TRBJ1-4, with 7 bases matching TRBD1. The germline CDR1 and CDR2 sequences are SGHRS and YFSETQ. This CDR3 region has 15 residues. The junction had 8 bases not matched to a gene; V was cut back by 4 bases and J by 5 bases. CDR3 loop: CASSEAGTENEKLFF. The CDR3 DNA reads as TGCGCCAGCAGCGAAGCCGGGACAGAGAATGAAAAACTGTTTTTT.

This rearrangement joins TRBV10-3 to TRBJ2-7, with D unclear. V lost 0 bases and J lost 5, with 8 bases in between. This CDR3 spans 13 amino acids. The V gene's germline CDR1 is ENHRY and CDR2 SYGVKD. The CDR3 DNA reads TGTGCCATCAGTGAGTCGAAAAGCCACGAGCAGTACTTC. This codes for CAISESKSHEQYF.

This clonotype was counted between two and nine times. The chain employs TRBV20-1 and TRBJ2-1; 9 positions match TRBD2. V shed 3 bases, J shed 8 bases, and the junction held 8 bases outside the gene matches. The CDR3 consists of 14 residues. The germline gives CDR1 DFQATT, CDR2 SNEGSKA (reference sequence). The CDR3 DNA sequence: TGCAGTGCTAGTCACCTAGCGGGGATCCATGAGCAGTTCTTC. This translates into CSASHLAGIHEQFF.

Points on this clonotype: A read error is possible here, since a much larger clone lies one base away. V and J are TRBV10-3 and TRBJ2-7, with TRBD2 identical over 7 bases. The germline V gene has CDR1 ENHRY and CDR2 SYGVKD. This CDR3 contains 12 residues. V trimming: 5 bases; J trimming: 10 bases; junction bases outside the gene matches: 8. CDR3: CAISSGEASQYF. The CDR3 coding sequence is TGTGCCATCAGTAGCGGGGAGGCGTCCCAGTACTTC.

This rearrangement joins TRBV6-5 to TRBJ2-2; TRBD1 matches 9 bases. The trim removed 2 bases at V and 9 bases at J, leaving 10 bases unmatched. The CDR3 has 16 amino acids. In germline, CDR1 is MNHEY, CDR2 SVGAGI. The CDR3 is CASSYDPTGGFWELFF. The CDR3 nucleotides read TGTGCCAGCAGTTACGATCCGACAGGGGGATTTTGGGAGCTGTTTTTT.

The CDR3 spells CASSQDPRQGYEKLFF. In DNA, the CDR3 is TGCGCCAGCAGCCAAGATCCCCGACAGGGTTATGAAAAACTGTTTTTT. The chain joins TRBV4-3 to TRBJ1-4, with 7 positions matching TRBD1. This CDR3 is 16 amino acids long. CDR1 and CDR2 (germline): LGHNA, YSLEER. The trim removed 0 bases at V and 6 bases at J, leaving 7 bases unmatched.

This clonotype was counted only a few times. The V call is TRBV10-3, the J call TRBJ2-7; 7 bases fit TRBD2. CDR3 length equals 13 residues. The junction had 4 bases not matched to a gene; V was cut back by 2 bases and J by 6 bases. Per the germline V gene, CDR1 is ENHRY and CDR2 is SYGVKD. CDR3 DNA: TGTGCCATCAGTGAGGAACCGGGAGGCGAGCAGTACTTC. It translates to CAISEEPGGEQYF.

Written as DNA, the CDR3 is TGCGCCAGCAGTTTGACAGTGGTGGCAAGGGATGCTAGGGAGACCCAGTACTTC. Its protein product is CASSLTVVARDARETQYF. This chain joins TRBV10-2 and TRBJ2-5; TRBD1 might be the D (5 bases). The CDR3 consists of 18 residues. The germline V and J ends were trimmed by 5 bases and 5 bases, with 27 bases remaining between them. In germline, CDR1 is WSHSY, CDR2 SAAADI.

This chain uses TRBV20-1 with TRBJ1-5; 8 nucleotides align to TRBD1. V gave up 4 bases and J gave up 1 base; unmatched junction bases: 3. Germline loops: CDR1 DFQATT, CDR2 SNEGSKA (reference sequence). The CDR3 extends over 14 amino acids. CDR3 amino acids: CSAKQGASNQPQHF. CDR3 DNA sequence: TGCAGTGCTAAGCAGGGGGCGAGCAATCAGCCCCAGCATTTT.

Concerning this clonotype itself: A read error may produce the germline difference seen at one junction end. The genes are TRBV27 and TRBJ2-7; TRBD1 agrees at 11 bases. Germline V lookup: CDR1 MNHEY, CDR2 SMNVEV (reference sequence). This CDR3 contains 15 residues. The CDR3 here is CASITGTGGIYEQYF. The CDR3 bases are TGTGCCAGCATCACCGGGACAGGGGGAATCTACGAGCAATACTTC.

The chain links TRBV20-1 to TRBJ1-5; 8 bases fit TRBD1. V gave up 1 base and J gave up 7 bases; unmatched junction bases: 6. CDR3 length: 14 amino acids. Germline V lookup: CDR1 DFQATT, CDR2 SNEGSKA (reference sequence). This CDR3 is CSARGTGTRQPQHF. CDR3 in DNA: TGCAGTGCTAGAGGGACAGGGACGAGACAGCCCCAGCATTTT.